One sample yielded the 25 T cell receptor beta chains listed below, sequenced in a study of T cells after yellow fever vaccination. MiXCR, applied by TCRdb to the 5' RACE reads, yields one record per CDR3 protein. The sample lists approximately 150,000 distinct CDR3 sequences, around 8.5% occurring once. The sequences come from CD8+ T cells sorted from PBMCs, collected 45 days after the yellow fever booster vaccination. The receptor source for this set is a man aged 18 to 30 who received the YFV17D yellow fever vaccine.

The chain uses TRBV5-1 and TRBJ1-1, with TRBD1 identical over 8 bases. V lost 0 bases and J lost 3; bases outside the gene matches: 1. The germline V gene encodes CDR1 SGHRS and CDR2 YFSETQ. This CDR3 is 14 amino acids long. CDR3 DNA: TGCGCCAGCAGCTTGGGGACAGGGTACACTGAAGCTTTCTTT. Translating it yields CASSLGTGYTEAFF.

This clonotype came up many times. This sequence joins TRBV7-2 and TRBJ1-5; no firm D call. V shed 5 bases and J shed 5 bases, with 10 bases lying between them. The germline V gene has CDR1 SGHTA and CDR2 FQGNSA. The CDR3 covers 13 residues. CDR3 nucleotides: TGTGCCAGCAGCACCCGGGATTATCAGCCCCAGCATTTT. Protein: CASSTRDYQPQHF.

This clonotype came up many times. The CDR3 spells CASSLASRNTGELFF. The CDR3 bases are TGTGCCAGCAGCTTAGCTTCAAGGAACACCGGGGAGCTGTTTTTT. This rearrangement joins TRBV7-9 to TRBJ2-2; the D is unclear. The CDR3 consists of 15 residues. The V gene's germline CDR1 is SEHNR and CDR2 FQNEAQ (reference sequence). V lost 0 bases, J lost 1 base, and 6 bases lay in between.

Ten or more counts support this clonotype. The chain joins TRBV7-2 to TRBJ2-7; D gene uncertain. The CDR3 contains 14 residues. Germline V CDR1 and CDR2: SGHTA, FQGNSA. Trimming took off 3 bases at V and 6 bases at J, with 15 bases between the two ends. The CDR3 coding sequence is TGTGCCAGCAGCTTGACCGGGTCCCCAAGCGAGCAGTACTTC. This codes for CASSLTGSPSEQYF.

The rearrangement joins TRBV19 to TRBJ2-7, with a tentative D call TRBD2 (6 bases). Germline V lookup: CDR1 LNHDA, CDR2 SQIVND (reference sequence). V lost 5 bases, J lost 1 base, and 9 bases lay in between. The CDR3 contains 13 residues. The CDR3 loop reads CASSWDLSYEQYF. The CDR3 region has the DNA TGTGCCAGTAGTTGGGACTTATCCTACGAGCAGTACTTC.

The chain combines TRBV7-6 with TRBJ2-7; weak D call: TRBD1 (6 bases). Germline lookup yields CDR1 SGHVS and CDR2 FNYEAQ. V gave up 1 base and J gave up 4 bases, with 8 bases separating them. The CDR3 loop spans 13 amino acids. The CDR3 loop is CASSLGQVYEQYF. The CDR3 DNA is TGTGCCAGCAGCTTAGGACAGGTTTACGAGCAGTACTTC.

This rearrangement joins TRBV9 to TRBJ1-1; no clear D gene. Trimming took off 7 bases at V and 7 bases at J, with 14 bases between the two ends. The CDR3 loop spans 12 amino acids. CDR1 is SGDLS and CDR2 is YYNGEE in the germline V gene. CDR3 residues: CASGQADYEAFF. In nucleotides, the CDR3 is TGTGCCAGCGGGCAGGCTGATTATGAAGCTTTCTTT. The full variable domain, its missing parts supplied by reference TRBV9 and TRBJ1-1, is DSGVTQTPKHLITATGQRVTLRCSPRSGDLSVYWYQQSLDQGLQFLIQYYNGEERAKGNILERFSAQQFPDLHSELNLSSLELGDSALYFCASGQADYEAFFGQGTRLTVV.

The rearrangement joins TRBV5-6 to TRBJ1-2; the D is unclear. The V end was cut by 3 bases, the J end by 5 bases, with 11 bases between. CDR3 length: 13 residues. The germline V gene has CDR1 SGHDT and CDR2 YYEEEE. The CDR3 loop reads CASSWAGDYGYTF. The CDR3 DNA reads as TGTGCCAGCAGCTGGGCCGGAGATTATGGCTACACCTTC.

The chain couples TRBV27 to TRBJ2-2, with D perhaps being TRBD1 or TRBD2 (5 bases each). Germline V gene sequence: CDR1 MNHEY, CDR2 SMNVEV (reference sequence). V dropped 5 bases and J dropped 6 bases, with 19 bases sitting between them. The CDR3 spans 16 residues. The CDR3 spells CASSHRRGSVSGELFF. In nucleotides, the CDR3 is TGTGCCAGCAGTCACCGCCGGGGCTCCGTCTCCGGGGAGCTGTTTTTT.

The CDR3: CASSQLTLAEADGTQYF. As DNA, the CDR3 is TGCGCCAGCAGCCAGCTCACTCTAGCGGAGGCAGACGGGACCCAGTACTTC. The chain couples TRBV5-1 to TRBJ2-5; TRBD2 matches 7 bases. CDR1 is SGHRS, CDR2 YFSETQ, per germline. The CDR3 is 17 amino acids. With V trimmed by 4 bases and J by 7 bases, 19 bases remained unmatched.

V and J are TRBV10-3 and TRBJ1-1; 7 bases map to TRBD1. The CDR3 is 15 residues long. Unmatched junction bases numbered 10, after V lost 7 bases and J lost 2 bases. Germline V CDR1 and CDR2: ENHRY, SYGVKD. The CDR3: CAITTGQSFNTEAFF. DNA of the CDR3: TGTGCCATCACCACGGGACAGTCTTTTAACACTGAAGCTTTCTTT.

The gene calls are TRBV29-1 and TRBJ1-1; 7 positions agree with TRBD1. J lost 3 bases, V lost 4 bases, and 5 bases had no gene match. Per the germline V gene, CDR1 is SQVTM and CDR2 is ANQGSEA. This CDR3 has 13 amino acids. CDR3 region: CSVAFQGDTEAFF. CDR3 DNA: TGCAGCGTTGCTTTTCAGGGGGACACTGAAGCTTTCTTT.

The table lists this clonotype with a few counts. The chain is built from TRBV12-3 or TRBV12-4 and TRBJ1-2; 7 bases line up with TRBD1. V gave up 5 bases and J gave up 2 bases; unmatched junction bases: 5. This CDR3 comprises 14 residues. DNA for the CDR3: TGTGCCAGCAGTGTAGGGACAGCCAACTATGGCTACACCTTC. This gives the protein CASSVGTANYGYTF.

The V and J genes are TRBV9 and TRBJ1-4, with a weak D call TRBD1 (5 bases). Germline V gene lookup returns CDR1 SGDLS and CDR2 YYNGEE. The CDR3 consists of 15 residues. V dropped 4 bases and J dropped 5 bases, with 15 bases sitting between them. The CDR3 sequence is CASSPEGTANEKLFF. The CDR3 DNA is TGTGCCAGCAGCCCCGAGGGGACGGCGAATGAAAAACTGTTTTTT. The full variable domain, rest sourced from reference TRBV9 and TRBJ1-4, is DSGVTQTPKHLITATGQRVTLRCSPRSGDLSVYWYQQSLDQGLQFLIQYYNGEERAKGNILERFSAQQFPDLHSELNLSSLELGDSALYFCASSPEGTANEKLFFGSGTQLSVL.

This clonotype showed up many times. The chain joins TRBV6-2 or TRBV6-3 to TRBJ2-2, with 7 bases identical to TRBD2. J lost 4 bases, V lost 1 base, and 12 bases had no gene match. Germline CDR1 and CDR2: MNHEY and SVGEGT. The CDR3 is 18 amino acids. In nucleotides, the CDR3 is TGTGCCAGCAGTTACTTCCTAGGGGAGGGTAAAGGCACCGGGGAGCTGTTTTTT. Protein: CASSYFLGEGKGTGELFF.

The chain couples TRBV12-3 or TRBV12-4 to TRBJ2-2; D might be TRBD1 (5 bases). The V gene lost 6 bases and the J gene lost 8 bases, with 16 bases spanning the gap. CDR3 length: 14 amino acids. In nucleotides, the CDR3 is TGTGCCAGCAGCAAGGGGCCCCGGGTGGGGGAGCTGTTTTTT. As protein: CASSKGPRVGELFF.

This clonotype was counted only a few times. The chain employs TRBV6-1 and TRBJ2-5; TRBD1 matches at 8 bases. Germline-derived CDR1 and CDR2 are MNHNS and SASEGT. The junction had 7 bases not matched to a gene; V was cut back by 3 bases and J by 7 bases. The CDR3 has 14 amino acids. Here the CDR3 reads CASSDLGQAATQYF. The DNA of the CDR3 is TGTGCCAGCAGTGACCTGGGACAGGCTGCGACCCAGTACTTC.

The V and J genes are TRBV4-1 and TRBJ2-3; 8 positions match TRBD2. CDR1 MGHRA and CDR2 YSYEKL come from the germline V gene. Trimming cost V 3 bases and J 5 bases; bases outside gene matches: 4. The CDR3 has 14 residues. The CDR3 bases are TGCGCCAGCAGCCATCGGGGGGGCAGAGATACGCAGTATTTT. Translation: CASSHRGGRDTQYF.

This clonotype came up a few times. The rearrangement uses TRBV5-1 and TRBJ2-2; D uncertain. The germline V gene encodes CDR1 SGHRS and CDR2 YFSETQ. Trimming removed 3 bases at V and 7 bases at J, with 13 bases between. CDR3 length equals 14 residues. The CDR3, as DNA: TGCGCCAGCAGCTCGGCACTGTACGGCGGGGAGCTGTTTTTT. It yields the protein CASSSALYGGELFF.

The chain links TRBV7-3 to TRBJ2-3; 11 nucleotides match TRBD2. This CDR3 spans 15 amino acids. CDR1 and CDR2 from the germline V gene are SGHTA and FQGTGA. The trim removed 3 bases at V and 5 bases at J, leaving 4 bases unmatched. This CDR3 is CASSLTSGDGDTQYF. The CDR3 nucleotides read TGTGCCAGCAGCTTGACTAGCGGGGATGGAGATACGCAGTATTTT.

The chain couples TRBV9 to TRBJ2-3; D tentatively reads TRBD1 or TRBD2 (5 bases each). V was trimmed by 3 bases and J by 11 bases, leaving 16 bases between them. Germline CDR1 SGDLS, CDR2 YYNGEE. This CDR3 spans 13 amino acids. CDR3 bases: TGTGCCAGCAGCGATACGGTGGGGGTTGTGCAGTATTTT. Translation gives CASSDTVGVVQYF.

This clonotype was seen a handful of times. The CDR3 sequence: CASSLGIWDRSYEQYF. The CDR3 coding sequence is TGTGCCAGCAGCTTAGGAATTTGGGACAGAAGTTACGAGCAGTACTTC. This chain connects TRBV5-8 to TRBJ2-7; TRBD1 aligns across 7 bases. The CDR3 consists of 16 residues. Germline V lookup: CDR1 SGHTS, CDR2 YDEGEE. J lost 4 bases, V lost 2 bases, and 12 bases had no gene match.

In DNA form, the CDR3 reads TGTGCCAGCAGCGAGAGGGGCCGAGACAATGAGCAGTTCTTC. Its protein is CASSERGRDNEQFF. The genes are TRBV7-9 and TRBJ2-1; perhaps D is TRBD1 or TRBD2 (5 bases each). The V gene's germline CDR1 is SEHNR and CDR2 FQNEAQ (reference sequence). The CDR3 consists of 14 residues. V shed 5 bases and J shed 5 bases, with 13 bases lying between them.

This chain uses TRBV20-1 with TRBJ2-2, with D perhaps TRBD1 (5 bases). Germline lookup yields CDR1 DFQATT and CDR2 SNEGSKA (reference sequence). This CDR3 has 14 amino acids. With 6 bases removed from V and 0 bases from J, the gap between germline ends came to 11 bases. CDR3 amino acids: CSARNRSNTGELFF. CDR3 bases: TGCAGTGCCAGGAACAGGTCGAACACCGGGGAGCTGTTTTTT.

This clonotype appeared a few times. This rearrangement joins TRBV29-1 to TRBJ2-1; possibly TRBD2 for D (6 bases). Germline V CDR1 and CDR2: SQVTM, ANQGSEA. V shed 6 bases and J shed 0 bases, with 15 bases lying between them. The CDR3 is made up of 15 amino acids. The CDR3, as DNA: TGCAGCGTGGCCGGGACTGGAAGCTCCTACAATGAGCAGTTCTTC. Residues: CSVAGTGSSYNEQFF.